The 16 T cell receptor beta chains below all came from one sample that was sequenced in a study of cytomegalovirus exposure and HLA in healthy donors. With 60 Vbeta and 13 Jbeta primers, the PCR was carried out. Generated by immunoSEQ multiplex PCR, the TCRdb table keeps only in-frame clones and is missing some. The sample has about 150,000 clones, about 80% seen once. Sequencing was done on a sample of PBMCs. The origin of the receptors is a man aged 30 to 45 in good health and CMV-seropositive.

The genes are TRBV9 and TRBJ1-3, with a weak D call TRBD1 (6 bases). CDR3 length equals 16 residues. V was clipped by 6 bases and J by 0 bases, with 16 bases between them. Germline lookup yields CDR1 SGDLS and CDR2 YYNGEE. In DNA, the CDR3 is TGTGCCAGCAACGAAGGACAGCCTTTCTCTGGAAACACCATATATTTT. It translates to CASNEGQPFSGNTIYF. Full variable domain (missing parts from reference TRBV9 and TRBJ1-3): DSGVTQTPKHLITATGQRVTLRCSPRSGDLSVYWYQQSLDQGLQFLIQYYNGEERAKGNILERFSAQQFPDLHSELNLSSLELGDSALYFCASNEGQPFSGNTIYFGEGSWLTVV.

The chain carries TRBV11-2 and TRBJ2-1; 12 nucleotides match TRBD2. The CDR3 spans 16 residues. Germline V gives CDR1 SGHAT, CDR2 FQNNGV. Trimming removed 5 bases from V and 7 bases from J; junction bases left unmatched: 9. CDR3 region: CASSPQLAGGGNEQFF. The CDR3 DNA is TGTGCCAGCAGCCCCCAACTAGCGGGAGGCGGGAATGAGCAGTTCTTC.

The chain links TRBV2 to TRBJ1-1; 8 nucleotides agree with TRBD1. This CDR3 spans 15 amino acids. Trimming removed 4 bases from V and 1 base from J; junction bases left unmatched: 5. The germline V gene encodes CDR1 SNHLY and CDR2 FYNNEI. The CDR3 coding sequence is TGTGCCAGCAGTGCACAGGGGGACTGGAACACTGAAGCTTTCTTT. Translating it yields CASSAQGDWNTEAFF.

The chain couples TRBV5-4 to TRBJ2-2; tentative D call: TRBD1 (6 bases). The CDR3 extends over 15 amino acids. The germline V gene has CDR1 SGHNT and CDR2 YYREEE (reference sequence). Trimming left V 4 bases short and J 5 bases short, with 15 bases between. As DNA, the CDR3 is TGTGCCAGCAGCCGGACAACAGGGTATACCGGGGAGCTGTTTTTT. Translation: CASSRTTGYTGELFF.

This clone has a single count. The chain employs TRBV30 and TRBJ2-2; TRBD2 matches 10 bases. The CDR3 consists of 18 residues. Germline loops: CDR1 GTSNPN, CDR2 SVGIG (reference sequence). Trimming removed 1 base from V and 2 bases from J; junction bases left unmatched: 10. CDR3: CAWSGQREGRINTGELFF. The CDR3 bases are TGTGCCTGGAGTGGCCAGCGGGAGGGCCGAATCAACACCGGGGAGCTGTTTTTT.

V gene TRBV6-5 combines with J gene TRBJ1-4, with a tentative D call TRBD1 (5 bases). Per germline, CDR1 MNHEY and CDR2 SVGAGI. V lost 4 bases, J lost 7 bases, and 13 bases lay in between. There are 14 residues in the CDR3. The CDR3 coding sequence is TGTGCCAGCAGTTTAAGGGGTGTGAGTGAAAAACTGTTTTTT. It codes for CASSLRGVSEKLFF.

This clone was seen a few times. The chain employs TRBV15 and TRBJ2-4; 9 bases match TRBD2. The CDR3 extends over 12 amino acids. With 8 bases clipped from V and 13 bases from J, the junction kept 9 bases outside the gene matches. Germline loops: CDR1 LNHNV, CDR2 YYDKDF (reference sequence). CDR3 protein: CATAQGLAIQYF. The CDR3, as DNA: TGTGCCACCGCCCAGGGACTAGCTATCCAGTACTTC.

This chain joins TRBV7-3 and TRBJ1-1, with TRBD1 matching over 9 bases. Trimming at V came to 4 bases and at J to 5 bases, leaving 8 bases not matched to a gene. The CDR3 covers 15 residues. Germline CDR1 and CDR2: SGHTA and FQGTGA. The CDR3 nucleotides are TGTGCCAGCAGCTCCGGAACAGGGGGCGCGACTGAAGCTTTCTTT. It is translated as CASSSGTGGATEAFF.

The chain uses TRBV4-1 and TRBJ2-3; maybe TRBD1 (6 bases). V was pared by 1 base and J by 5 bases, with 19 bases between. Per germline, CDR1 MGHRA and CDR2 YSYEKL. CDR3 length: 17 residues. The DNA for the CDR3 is TGCGCCAGCAGCCAAGTCGGCAGGGGCGTTTTAGTAGATACGCAGTATTTT. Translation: CASSQVGRGVLVDTQYF.

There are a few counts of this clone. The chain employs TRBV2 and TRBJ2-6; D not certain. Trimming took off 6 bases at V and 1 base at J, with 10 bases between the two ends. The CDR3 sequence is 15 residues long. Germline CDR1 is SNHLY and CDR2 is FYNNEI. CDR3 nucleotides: TGTGCCAGCAGGTCGACGCGGTCTGGGGCCAACGTCCTGACTTTC. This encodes CASRSTRSGANVLTF.

The CDR3 protein is CASCRTGGALQYF. For the CDR3, the DNA is TGTGCCAGCTGCCGGACAGGGGGCGCGTTGCAGTACTTC. The chain combines TRBV6-5 with TRBJ2-7; 11 bases line up with TRBD1. Germline CDR1 is MNHEY and CDR2 is SVGAGI. This CDR3 has 13 residues. Trimming at V came to 8 bases and at J to 9 bases, leaving 9 bases not matched to a gene.

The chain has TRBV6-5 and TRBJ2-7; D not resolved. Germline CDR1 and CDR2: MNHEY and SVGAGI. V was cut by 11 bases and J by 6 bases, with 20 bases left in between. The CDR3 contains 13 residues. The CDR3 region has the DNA TGTGCCCGAAACCCTGCTAACCTACGCGAGCAGTACTTC. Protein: CARNPANLREQYF.

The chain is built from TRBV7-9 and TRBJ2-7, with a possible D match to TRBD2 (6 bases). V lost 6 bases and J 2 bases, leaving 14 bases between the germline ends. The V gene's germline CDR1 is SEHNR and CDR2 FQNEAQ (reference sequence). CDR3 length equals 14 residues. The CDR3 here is CASSSGTETYEQYF. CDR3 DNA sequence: TGTGCCAGCAGTTCCGGGACTGAAACCTACGAGCAGTACTTC.

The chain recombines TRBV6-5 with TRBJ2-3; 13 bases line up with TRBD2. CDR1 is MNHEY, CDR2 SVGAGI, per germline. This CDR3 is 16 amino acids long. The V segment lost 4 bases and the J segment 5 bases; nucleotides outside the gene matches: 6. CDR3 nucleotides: TGTGCCAGCAGTTCAAGGACTAGCGGGGGAGGAGATACGCAGTATTTT. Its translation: CASSSRTSGGGDTQYF.

The CDR3 nucleotides read TGTGCCAGCTCAACTAGCGGGAGTGGCGACATTCAGTACTTC. Amino acids: CASSTSGSGDIQYF. The V call is TRBV18, the J call TRBJ2-4; 11 bases agree with TRBD2. Germline-derived CDR1 and CDR2 are KGHSH and LQKENI. After removal of 5 bases from V and 8 bases from J, the junction contained 5 bases not matched to a gene. The length of the CDR3 is 14 residues.

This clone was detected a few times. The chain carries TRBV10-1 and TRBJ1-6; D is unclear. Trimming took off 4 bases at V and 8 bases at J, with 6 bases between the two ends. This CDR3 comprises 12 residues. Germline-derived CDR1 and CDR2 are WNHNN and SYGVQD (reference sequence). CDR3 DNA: TGCGCCAGCAGTGCGGGAGATTCACCCCTCCACTTT. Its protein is CASSAGDSPLHF.